One sample yielded the 5 T cell receptor beta chains listed below, sequenced in a study of blood T cell repertoires in COVID-19. Clones were sequenced by immunoSEQ multiplex PCR, and TCRdb holds only the in-frame ones, with some missing. The repertoire consists of more than 200,000 clones, with 82% occurring once and the leading ten covering approximately 8.4%. Specimen: peripheral blood. The receptors were gathered from a woman at least 80 years old with COVID-19, enrolled during active disease.

The chain joins TRBV10-3 to TRBJ1-2, with D tentatively TRBD1 (6 bases). The V gene lost 7 bases and the J gene lost 4 bases, with 16 bases spanning the gap. Germline V gene data show CDR1 as ENHRY and CDR2 as SYGVKD. CDR3 length: 14 amino acids. The CDR3 is CAINPRGGSYGYTF. The CDR3 DNA reads TGTGCCATCAACCCGAGGGGGGGCAGCTATGGCTACACCTTC.

The genes are TRBV3-1 (or the pseudogene TRBV3-2) and TRBJ2-1; possible D gene TRBD2, 5 bases. The germline V gene has CDR1 LGHDT and CDR2 YNNKEL (reference sequence). There are 15 residues in the CDR3. Trimming left V 5 bases short and J 0 bases short, with 11 bases between. CDR3: CASSSLLDSYNEQFF. The CDR3 DNA sequence: TGTGCCAGCAGCAGTTTACTAGACTCCTACAATGAGCAGTTCTTC.

This chain links TRBV18 with TRBJ1-2; a possible D gene is TRBD1 (5 bases). CDR1 is KGHSH and CDR2 is LQKENI in the germline V gene. V was clipped by 2 bases and J by 4 bases, with 14 bases between them. This CDR3 comprises 15 residues. CDR3 sequence (DNA): TGTGCCAGCTCACCAGGGGGGGTACCTCGCTATGGCTACACCTTC. This codes for CASSPGGVPRYGYTF.

A single count supports this clone. The sample contains more than one DNA sequence encoding this CDR3. The chain employs TRBV18 and TRBJ2-7, with D hard to call. Germline CDR1 is KGHSH and CDR2 is LQKENI. The CDR3 is 13 residues long. V was cut by 0 bases and J by 0 bases, with 3 bases left in between. In nucleotides, the CDR3 is TGTGCCAGCTCACCACCCAGCTCCTACGAGCAGTACTTC. It yields the protein CASSPPSSYEQYF.

This clone turned up a few times. The rearrangement joins TRBV9 to TRBJ1-2, with D perhaps TRBD1 (6 bases). Germline CDR1 is SGDLS and CDR2 is YYNGEE. The CDR3 has 14 residues. V was clipped by 4 bases and J by 0 bases, with 10 bases between them. The CDR3 nucleotides read TGTGCCAGCAGCCCAGGGGCAGCTAACTATGGCTACACCTTC. Its translation is CASSPGAANYGYTF.